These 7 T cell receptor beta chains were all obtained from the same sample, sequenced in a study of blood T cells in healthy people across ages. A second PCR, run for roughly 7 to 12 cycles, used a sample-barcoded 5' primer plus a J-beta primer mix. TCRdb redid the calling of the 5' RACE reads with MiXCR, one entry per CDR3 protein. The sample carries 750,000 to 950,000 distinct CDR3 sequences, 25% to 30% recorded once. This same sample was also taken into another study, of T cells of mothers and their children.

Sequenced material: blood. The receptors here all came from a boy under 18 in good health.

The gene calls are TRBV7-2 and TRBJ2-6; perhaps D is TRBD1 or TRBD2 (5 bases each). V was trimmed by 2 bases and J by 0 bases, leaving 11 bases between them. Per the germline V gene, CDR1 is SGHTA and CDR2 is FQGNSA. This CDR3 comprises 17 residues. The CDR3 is CASSLIRGSSGANVLTF. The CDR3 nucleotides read TGTGCCAGCAGCTTAATTCGGGGCAGCTCTGGGGCCAACGTCCTGACTTTC.

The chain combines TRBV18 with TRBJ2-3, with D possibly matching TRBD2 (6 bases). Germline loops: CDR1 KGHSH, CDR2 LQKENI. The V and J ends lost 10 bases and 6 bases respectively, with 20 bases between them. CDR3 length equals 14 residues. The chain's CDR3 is CANSPFSGADTQYF. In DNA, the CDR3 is TGTGCCAACTCCCCCTTTAGCGGCGCGGATACGCAGTATTTT.

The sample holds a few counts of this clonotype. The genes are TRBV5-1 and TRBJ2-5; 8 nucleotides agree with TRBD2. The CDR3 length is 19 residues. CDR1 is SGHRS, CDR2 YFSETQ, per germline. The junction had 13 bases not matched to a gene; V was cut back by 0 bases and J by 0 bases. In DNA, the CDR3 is TGCGCCAGCAGCTTGGAGGCCGGCGCGGGGGGCCTGTACCAAGAGACCCAGTACTTC. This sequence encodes CASSLEAGAGGLYQETQYF.

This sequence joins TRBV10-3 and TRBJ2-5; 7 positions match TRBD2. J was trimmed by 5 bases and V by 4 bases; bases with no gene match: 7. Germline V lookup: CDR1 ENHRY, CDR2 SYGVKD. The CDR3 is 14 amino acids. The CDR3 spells CAISVNGEGETQYF. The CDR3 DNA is TGTGCCATCAGTGTCAACGGGGAGGGGGAGACCCAGTACTTC.

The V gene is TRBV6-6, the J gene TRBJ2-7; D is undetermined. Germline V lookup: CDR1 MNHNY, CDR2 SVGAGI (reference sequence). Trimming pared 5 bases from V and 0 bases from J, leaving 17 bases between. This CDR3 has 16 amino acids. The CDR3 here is CASSRQSTNPSYEQYF. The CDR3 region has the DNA TGTGCCAGCAGTCGACAATCGACCAACCCCTCCTACGAGCAGTACTTC.

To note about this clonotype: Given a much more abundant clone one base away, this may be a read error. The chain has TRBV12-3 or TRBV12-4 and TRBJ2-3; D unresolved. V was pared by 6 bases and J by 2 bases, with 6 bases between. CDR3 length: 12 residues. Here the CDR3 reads CASRPYTDTQYF. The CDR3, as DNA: TGTGCCAGCAGGCCCTACACAGATACGCAGTATTTT.

CDR3 DNA sequence: TGTGCCAGCAGCCAAGAGGGACACACCTCATACTTC. As protein: CASSQEGHTSYF. V and J are TRBV3-1 and TRBJ2-7; D perhaps matches TRBD1 (6 bases). Germline loops: CDR1 LGHDT, CDR2 YNNKEL (reference sequence). The V gene lost 0 bases and the J gene lost 13 bases, with 13 bases spanning the gap. CDR3 length: 12 residues.